The rows below give T cell receptor beta chains drawn from one sample of a study of CXCR3-negative and CXCR3-positive naive CD8 T cells. No DNA is given; TCRdb re-called the 5' RACE reads and lists each CDR3 protein once. The listing contains more than 80,000 distinct CDR3 sequences. Sample: naive CXCR3+ CD8+ T cells from blood. Receptors originate from a human donor in good health. Some clones in this sample may be carry-over from other donors' samples. The CDR3 runs from the conserved cysteine through the conserved F or W.

v_gene: TRBV3-1; j_gene: TRBJ2-1; CDR3aa: CASSQAGAANEQFF
v_gene: TRBV7-9; j_gene: TRBJ2-7; CDR3aa: CASSLSAGKYEQYF
v_gene: TRBV28; j_gene: TRBJ2-1; CDR3aa: CASSLIGTTYNEQFF
v_gene: TRBV6-6; j_gene: TRBJ1-6; CDR3aa: CASSPDGQTRALHF
v_gene: TRBV20-1; j_gene: TRBJ2-3; CDR3aa: CSAINIDRVVRDTQYF
v_gene: TRBV12-3/TRBV12-4; j_gene: TRBJ1-1; CDR3aa: CASSPTGETEAFF
v_gene: TRBV29-1; j_gene: TRBJ2-3; CDR3aa: CSVVGVGRAADTQYF
v_gene: TRBV6-5; j_gene: TRBJ2-1; CDR3aa: CASSPGVSHGSYNGQFF
v_gene: TRBV7-6; j_gene: TRBJ2-3; CDR3aa: CASSCPPRGTDTQYF
v_gene: TRBV28; j_gene: TRBJ2-1; CDR3aa: CASSLFSVNEQFF
v_gene: TRBV7-9; j_gene: TRBJ2-3; CDR3aa: CASSSDSELDTQYF
v_gene: TRBV20-1; j_gene: TRBJ2-7; CDR3aa: CSARELSGSQYEQYF
v_gene: TRBV5-5; j_gene: TRBJ2-2; CDR3aa: CASSPGTSGSDTGELFF
v_gene: TRBV12-3/TRBV12-4; j_gene: TRBJ2-3; CDR3aa: CASSLGDRAPDTQYF
v_gene: TRBV6-6; j_gene: TRBJ1-1; CDR3aa: CASSPRDTEAFF
v_gene: TRBV19; j_gene: TRBJ1-5; CDR3aa: CASSMRLGQPQHF
v_gene: TRBV29-1; j_gene: TRBJ2-1; CDR3aa: CSVEGPGIPYNEQFF
v_gene: TRBV29-1; j_gene: TRBJ1-2; CDR3aa: CSVFRGSGYGYTF
v_gene: TRBV7-3; j_gene: TRBJ2-7; CDR3aa: CASSPSGSSYEQYF
v_gene: TRBV29-1; j_gene: TRBJ1-2; CDR3aa: CSVLGQGDYGYTF
v_gene: TRBV7-9; j_gene: TRBJ2-3; CDR3aa: CASRSGTADTQYF
v_gene: TRBV27; j_gene: TRBJ2-1; CDR3aa: CASSLWTSTDEQFF
v_gene: TRBV28; j_gene: TRBJ1-2; CDR3aa: CASSPPTGIHEYTF
v_gene: TRBV29-1; j_gene: TRBJ1-5; CDR3aa: CSATIDSNQPQHF
v_gene: TRBV29-1; j_gene: TRBJ1-2; CDR3aa: CSFATQTDDYGYTF
v_gene: TRBV13; j_gene: TRBJ2-3; CDR3aa: CASSLPGALGDTQYF
v_gene: TRBV5-1; j_gene: TRBJ2-7; CDR3aa: CASSLALATYEQYF
v_gene: TRBV7-8; j_gene: TRBJ2-7; CDR3aa: CASSLLAGASSYEQYF
v_gene: TRBV5-5; j_gene: TRBJ2-5; CDR3aa: CASIPPGPWETQYF
v_gene: TRBV9; j_gene: TRBJ1-5; CDR3aa: CASSVGGGLDQPQHF
v_gene: TRBV30; j_gene: TRBJ2-1; CDR3aa: CAWSWGSGLNEQFF